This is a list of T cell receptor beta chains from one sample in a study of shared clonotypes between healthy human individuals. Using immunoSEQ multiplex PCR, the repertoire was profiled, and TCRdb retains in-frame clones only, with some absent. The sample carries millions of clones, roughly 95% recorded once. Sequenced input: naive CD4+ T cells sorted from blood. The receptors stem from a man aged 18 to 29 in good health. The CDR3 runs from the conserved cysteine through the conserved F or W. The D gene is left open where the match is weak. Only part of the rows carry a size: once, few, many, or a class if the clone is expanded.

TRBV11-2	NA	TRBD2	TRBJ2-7	CASSVKGTSGIFGYEQYF	TGTGCCAGCAGCGTCAAAGGGACTAGCGGGATCTTCGGGTACGAGCAGTACTTC
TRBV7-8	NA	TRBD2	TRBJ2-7	CASSPGTSGIRDEQYF	TGTGCCAGCAGCCCAGGGACTAGCGGGATTCGGGACGAGCAGTACTTC
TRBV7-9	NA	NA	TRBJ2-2	CASSLTPLIGGELFF	TGTGCCAGCAGCTTGACTCCCCTAATAGGCGGGGAGCTGTTTTTT
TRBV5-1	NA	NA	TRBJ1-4	CASSGTAMNEEKLFF	TGCGCCAGCAGTGGGACGGCGATGAACGAGGAAAAACTGTTTTTT
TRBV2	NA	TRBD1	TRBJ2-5	CASSAQGVKETQYF	TGTGCCAGCAGTGCTCAGGGGGTGAAAGAGACCCAGTACTTC
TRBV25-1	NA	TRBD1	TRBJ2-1	CASSEMGTGAFNEQFF	TGTGCCAGCAGTGAAATGGGGACAGGGGCTTTTAATGAGCAGTTCTTC
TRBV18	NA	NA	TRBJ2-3	CASSGTAGPDTQYF	TGTGCCAGCTCAGGGACCGCTGGGCCAGATACGCAGTATTTT
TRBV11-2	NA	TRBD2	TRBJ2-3	CASSLSWGGITDTQYF	TGTGCCAGCAGCTTATCGTGGGGGGGAATCACAGATACGCAGTATTTT
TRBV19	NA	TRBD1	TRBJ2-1	CASSATGESYNEQFF	TGTGCCAGTAGTGCGACAGGGGAATCCTACAATGAGCAGTTCTTC
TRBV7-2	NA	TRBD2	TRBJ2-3	CASSSRTSGSTDTQYF	TGTGCCAGCAGCTCCAGGACTAGCGGTTCCACAGATACGCAGTATTTT
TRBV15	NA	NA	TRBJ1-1	CATSSSTGRYTEAFF	TGTGCCACCAGCAGCTCAACAGGGAGGTACACTGAAGCTTTCTTT
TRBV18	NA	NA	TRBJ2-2	CASSRGPSGELFF	TGTGCCAGCTCACGGGGACCAAGCGGGGAGCTGTTTTTT
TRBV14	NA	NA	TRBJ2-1	CASSQDQLGQFF	TGTGCCAGCAGCCAAGACCAACTGGGGCAGTTCTTC
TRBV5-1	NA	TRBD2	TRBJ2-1	CASSLLAGTYNEQFF	TGCGCCAGCAGCTTACTAGCGGGGACGTACAATGAGCAGTTCTTC
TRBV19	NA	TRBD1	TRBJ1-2	CASSIGQGVGYTF	TGTGCCAGTAGTATCGGGCAGGGGGTCGGCTACACCTTC
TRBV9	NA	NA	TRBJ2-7	CASSASRNVALGEQYF	TGTGCCAGCAGCGCTTCCCGGAATGTGGCTTTGGGCGAGCAGTACTTC
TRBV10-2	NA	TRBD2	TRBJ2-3	CASRPSGADTQYF	TGCGCCAGCAGGCCTAGCGGGGCAGATACGCAGTATTTT
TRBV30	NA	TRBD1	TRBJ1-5	CAWGTDGNQPQHF	TGTGCCTGGGGGACAGACGGCAATCAGCCCCAGCATTTT
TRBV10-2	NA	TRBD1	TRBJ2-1	CASSEGQGLGNEQFF	TGCGCCAGCAGTGAGGGACAGGGGCTGGGCAATGAGCAGTTCTTC
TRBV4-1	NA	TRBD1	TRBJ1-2	CASSHPEGTENYGYTF	TGCGCCAGCAGCCACCCCGAAGGGACAGAGAACTATGGCTACACCTTC
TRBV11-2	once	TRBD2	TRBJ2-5	CASSFPESGSRETQYF	TGTGCCAGCAGCTTTCCAGAAAGCGGGAGCAGAGAGACCCAGTACTTC
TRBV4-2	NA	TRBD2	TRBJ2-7	CASSQGLGGATWEQYF	TGTGCCAGCAGCCAGGGACTCGGGGGGGCGACGTGGGAGCAGTACTTC
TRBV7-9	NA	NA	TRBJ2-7	CASSLNRDSSEQYF	TGTGCCAGCAGCTTGAACAGGGATTCCAGCGAGCAGTACTTC
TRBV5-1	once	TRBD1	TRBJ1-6	CASSRDRADNSPLHF	TGCGCCAGCAGCCGAGACAGGGCGGATAATTCACCCCTCCACTTT
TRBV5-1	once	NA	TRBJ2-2	CASNTGTPNTGELFF	TGCGCCAGCAACACCGGGACTCCGAACACCGGGGAGCTGTTTTTT
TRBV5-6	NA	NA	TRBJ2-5	CASSLAIPSIETQYF	TGTGCCAGCAGCTTGGCAATTCCTAGTATAGAGACCCAGTACTTC
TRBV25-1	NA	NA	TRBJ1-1	CASSDLWDTEAFF	TGTGCCAGCAGTGACCTATGGGACACTGAAGCTTTCTTT
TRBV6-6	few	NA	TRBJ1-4	CASSYDEKLFF	TGTGCCAGCAGTTACGATGAAAAACTGTTTTTT
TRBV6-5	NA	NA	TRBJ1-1	CASSYRTVREDTEAFF	TGTGCCAGCAGTTACAGGACAGTTAGGGAGGACACTGAAGCTTTCTTT
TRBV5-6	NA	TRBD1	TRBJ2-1	CASGRDREHEQFF	TGTGCCAGCGGCCGGGACAGGGAACATGAGCAGTTCTTC
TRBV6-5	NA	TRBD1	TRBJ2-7	CASSYSSRDRANEQYF	TGTGCCAGCAGTTACTCCTCCAGGGACAGGGCCAACGAGCAGTACTTC
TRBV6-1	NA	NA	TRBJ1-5	CASRVAGYQPQHF	TGTGCCAGCAGGGTGGCAGGGTACCAGCCCCAGCATTTT
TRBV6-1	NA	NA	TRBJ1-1	CASSEIGDTEAFF	TGTGCCAGCAGTGAGATAGGGGATACTGAAGCTTTCTTT
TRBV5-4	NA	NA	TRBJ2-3	CASSLVGQGGDTQYF	TGTGCCAGCAGCTTGGTGGGCCAGGGGGGAGATACGCAGTATTTT
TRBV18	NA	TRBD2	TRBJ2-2	CASSPRVPGLAGANTGELFF	TGTGCCAGCTCACCTCGAGTCCCGGGACTAGCGGGTGCGAACACCGGGGAGCTGTTTTTT
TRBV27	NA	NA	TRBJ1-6	CASSREGIYNSPLHF	TGTGCCAGCTCCCGGGAGGGGATCTATAATTCACCCCTCCACTTT
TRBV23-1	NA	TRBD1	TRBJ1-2	CASSHLDRAYGYTF	TGCGCCAGCAGTCACTTGGACAGGGCCTATGGCTACACCTTC